This T cell receptor (beta chain) was recovered during a study of T cell changes during pregnancy in multiple sclerosis. The count of this clone is one. The limits of the CDR3 on the DNA are not certain, so only TCRdb's listed CDR3 is given. The repertoire was sequenced with immunoSEQ multiplex PCR; TCRdb's copy has only in-frame clones and lacks some. This table has some 73,000 clones, almost 95% appearing once. Inclusive of both ends, the CDR3 amounts to 13 amino acids. CDR1 is SEHNR and CDR2 is FQNEAQ in the germline V gene (reference sequence). The chain combines TRBV7-9 with TRBJ2-1; the table gives TRBD2 as D, unverified against the DNA. The material sequenced was peripheral blood, taken in the third trimester of pregnancy. The clonotype comes from a female donor in good health, enrolled as a control in a pregnancy study. Here the CDR3 reads CASSVPGSNEQFF.